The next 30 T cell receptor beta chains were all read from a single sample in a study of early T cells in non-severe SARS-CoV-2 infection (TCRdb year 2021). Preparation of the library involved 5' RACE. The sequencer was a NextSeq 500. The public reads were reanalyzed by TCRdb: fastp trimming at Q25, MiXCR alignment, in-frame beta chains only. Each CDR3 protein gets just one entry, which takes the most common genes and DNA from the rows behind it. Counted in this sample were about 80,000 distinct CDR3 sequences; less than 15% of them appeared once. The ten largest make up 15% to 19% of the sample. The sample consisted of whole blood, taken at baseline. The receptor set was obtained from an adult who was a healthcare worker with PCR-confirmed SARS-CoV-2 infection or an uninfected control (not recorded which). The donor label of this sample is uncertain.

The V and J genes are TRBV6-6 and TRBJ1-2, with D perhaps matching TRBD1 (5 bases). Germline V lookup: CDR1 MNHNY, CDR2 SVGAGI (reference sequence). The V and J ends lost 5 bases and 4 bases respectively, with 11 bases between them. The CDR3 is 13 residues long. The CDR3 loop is CASSQGYSYGYTF. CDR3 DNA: TGTGCCAGCAGTCAGGGTTATTCCTATGGCTACACCTTC.

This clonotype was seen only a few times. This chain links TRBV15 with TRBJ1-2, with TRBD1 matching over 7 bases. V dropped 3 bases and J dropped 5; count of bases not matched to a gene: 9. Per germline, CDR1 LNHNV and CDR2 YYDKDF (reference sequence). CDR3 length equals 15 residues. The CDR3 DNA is TGTGCCACCAGCAGCCCAGACAGGGTATTTTATGGCTACACCTTC. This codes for CATSSPDRVFYGYTF.

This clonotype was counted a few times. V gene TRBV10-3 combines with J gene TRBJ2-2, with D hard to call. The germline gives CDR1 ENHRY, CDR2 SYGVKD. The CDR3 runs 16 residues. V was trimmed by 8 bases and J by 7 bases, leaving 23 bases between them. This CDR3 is CAIGGSSKGKVGELFF. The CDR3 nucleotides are TGTGCCATCGGCGGCAGCTCTAAGGGTAAAGTCGGGGAGCTGTTTTTT.

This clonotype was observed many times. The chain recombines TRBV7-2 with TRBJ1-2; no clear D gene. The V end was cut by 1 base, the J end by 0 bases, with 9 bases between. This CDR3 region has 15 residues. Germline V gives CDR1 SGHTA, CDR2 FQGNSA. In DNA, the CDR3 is TGTGCCAGCAGCTTAGGGGCCCAAGCTAACTATGGCTACACCTTC. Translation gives CASSLGAQANYGYTF.

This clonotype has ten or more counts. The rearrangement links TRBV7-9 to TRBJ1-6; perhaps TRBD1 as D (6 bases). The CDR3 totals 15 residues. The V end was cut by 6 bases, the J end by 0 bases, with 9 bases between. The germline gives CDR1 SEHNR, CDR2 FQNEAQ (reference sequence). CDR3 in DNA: TGTGCCAGCAGGGACAGAAGCTCCTATAATTCACCCCTCCACTTT. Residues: CASRDRSSYNSPLHF.

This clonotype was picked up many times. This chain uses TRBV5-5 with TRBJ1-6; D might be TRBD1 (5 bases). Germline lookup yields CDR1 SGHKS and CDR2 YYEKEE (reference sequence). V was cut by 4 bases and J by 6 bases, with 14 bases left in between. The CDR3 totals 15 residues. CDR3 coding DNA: TGTGCCAGCAGCCCCGGGACTCTCCTTAATTCACCCCTCCACTTT. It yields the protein CASSPGTLLNSPLHF. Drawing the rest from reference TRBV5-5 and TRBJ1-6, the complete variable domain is DAGVTQSPTHLIKTRGQQVTLRCSPISGHKSVSWYQQVLGQGPQFIFQYYEKEERGRGNFPDRFSARQFPNYSSELNVNALLLGDSALYLCASSPGTLLNSPLHFGNGTRLTVT.

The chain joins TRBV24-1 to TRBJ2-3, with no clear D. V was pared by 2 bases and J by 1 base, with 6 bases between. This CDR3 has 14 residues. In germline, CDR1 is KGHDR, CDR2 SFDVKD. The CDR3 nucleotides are TGTGCCACCAGTGATTCGACTCGCACAGATACGCAGTATTTT. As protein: CATSDSTRTDTQYF.

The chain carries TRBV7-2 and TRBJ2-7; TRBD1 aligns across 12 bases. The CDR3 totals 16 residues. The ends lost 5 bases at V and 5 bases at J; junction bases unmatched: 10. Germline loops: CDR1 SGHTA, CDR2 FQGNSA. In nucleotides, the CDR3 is TGTGCCAGCAGCGCAGAAGGGACAGGGGGCGAGGACGAGCAGTACTTC. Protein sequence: CASSAEGTGGEDEQYF.

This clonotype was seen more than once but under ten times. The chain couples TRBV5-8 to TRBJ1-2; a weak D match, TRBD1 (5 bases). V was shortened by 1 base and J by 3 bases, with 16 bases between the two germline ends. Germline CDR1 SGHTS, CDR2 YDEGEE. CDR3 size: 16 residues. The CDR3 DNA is TGTGCCAGCAGCTTGACTGGGACGCTGATAGACTATGGCTACACCTTC. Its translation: CASSLTGTLIDYGYTF.

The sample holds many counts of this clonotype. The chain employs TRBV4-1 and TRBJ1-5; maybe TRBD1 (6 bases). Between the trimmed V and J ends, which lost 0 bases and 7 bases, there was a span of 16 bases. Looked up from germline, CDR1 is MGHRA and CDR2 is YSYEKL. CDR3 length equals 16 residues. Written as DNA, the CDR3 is TGCGCCAGCAGCCAAGAACCACTGGGGGGGGCCCAGCCCCAGCATTTT. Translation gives CASSQEPLGGAQPQHF.

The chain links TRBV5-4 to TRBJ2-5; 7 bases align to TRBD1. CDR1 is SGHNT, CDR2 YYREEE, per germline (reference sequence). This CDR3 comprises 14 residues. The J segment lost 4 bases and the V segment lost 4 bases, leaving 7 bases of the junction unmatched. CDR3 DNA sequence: TGTGCCAGCAGCGTGACAGGGTCTGTAGAGACCCAGTACTTC. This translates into CASSVTGSVETQYF.

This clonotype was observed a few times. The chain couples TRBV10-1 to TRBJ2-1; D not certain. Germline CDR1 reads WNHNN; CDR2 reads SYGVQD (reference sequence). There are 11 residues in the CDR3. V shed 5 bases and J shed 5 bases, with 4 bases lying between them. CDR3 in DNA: TGCGCCAGCAGTATGAACAATGAGCAGTTCTTC. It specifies CASSMNNEQFF.

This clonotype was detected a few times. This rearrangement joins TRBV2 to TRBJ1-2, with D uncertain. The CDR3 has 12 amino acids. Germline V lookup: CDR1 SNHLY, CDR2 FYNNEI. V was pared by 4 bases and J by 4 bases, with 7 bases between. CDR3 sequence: CASSGTVYGYTF. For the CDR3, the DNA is TGTGCCAGCAGTGGGACGGTCTATGGCTACACCTTC.

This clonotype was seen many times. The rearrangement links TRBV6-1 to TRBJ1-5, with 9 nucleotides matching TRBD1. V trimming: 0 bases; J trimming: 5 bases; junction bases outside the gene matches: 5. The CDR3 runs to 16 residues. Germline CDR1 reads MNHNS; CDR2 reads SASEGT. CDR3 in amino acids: CASSEAGTGIHQPQHF. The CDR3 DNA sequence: TGTGCCAGCAGTGAAGCGGGGACAGGGATACATCAGCCCCAGCATTTT.

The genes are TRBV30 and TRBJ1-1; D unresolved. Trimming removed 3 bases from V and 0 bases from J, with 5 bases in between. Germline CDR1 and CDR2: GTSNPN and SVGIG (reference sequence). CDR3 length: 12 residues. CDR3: CAWRRLNTEAFF. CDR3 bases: TGTGCCTGGAGAAGGTTGAACACTGAAGCTTTCTTT.

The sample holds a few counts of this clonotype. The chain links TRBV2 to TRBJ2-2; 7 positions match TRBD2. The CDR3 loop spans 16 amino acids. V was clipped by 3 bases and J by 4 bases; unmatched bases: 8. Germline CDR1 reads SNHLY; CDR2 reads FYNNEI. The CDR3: CASSDGGRRSTGELFF. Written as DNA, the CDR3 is TGTGCCAGCAGTGACGGCGGGAGACGTAGCACCGGGGAGCTGTTTTTT.

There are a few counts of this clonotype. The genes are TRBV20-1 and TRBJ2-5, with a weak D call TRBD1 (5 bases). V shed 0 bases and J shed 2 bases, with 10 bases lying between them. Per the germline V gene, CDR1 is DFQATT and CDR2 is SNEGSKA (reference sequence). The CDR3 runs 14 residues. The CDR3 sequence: CSAREGLSQETQYF. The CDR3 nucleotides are TGCAGTGCTAGAGAGGGGCTCTCTCAAGAGACCCAGTACTTC.

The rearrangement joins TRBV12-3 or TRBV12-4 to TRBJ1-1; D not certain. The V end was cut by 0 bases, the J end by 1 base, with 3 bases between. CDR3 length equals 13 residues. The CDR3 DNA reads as TGTGCCAGCAGTTTAGCAGAGAACACTGAAGCTTTCTTT. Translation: CASSLAENTEAFF.

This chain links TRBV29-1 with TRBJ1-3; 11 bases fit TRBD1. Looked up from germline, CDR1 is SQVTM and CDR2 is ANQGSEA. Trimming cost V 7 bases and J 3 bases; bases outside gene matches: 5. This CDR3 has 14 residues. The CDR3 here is CSAVDRGLGNTIYF. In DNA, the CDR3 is TGCAGCGCCGTGGACAGGGGGCTTGGAAACACCATATATTTT.

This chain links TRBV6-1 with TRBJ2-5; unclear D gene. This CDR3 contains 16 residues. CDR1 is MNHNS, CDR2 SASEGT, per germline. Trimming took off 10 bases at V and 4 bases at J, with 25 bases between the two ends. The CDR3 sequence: CATKNRPDLAPETQYF. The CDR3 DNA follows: TGTGCCACCAAAAATCGACCGGACCTCGCTCCAGAGACCCAGTACTTC.

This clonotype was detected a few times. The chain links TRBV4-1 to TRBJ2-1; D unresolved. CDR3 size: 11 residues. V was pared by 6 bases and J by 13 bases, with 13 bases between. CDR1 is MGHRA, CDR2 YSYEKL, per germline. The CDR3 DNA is TGCGCCAGCAGTCAACTTGGACGACAGTTCTTC. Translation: CASSQLGRQFF.

In DNA, the CDR3 is TGTGCCAGCAGGCAACGTAGCGGGAGGGAGCCAATTTGGCACGAGCAGTACTTC. It codes for CASRQRSGREPIWHEQYF. V and J are TRBV7-8 and TRBJ2-7; 11 nucleotides line up with TRBD2. This CDR3 region has 18 residues. The germline CDR1 and CDR2 sequences are SGHVS and FQNEAQ. V dropped 6 bases and J dropped 5; count of bases not matched to a gene: 18.

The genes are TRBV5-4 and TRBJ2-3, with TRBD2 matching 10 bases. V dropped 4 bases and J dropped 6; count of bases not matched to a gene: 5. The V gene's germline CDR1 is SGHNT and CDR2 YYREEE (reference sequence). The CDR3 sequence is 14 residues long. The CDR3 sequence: CASSLAGAGDTQYF. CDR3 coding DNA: TGTGCCAGCAGCCTAGCGGGGGCCGGGGATACGCAGTATTTT.

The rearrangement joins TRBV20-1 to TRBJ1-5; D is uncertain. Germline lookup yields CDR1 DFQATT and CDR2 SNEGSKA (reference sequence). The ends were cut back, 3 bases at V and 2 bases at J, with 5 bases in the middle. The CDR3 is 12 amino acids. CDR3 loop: CSASGGNQPQHF. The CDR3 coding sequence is TGCAGTGCTAGCGGGGGCAATCAGCCCCAGCATTTT.

The CDR3 is CASSLEVGAPKNIQYF. The CDR3 nucleotides are TGTGCCAGCAGCTTAGAGGTCGGAGCTCCGAAAAACATTCAGTACTTC. The genes are TRBV11-1 and TRBJ2-4; D is undetermined. The length of the CDR3 is 16 residues. Germline V lookup: CDR1 SGHAT, CDR2 FQDESV (reference sequence). Trimming removed 1 base at V and 4 bases at J, with 14 bases between.

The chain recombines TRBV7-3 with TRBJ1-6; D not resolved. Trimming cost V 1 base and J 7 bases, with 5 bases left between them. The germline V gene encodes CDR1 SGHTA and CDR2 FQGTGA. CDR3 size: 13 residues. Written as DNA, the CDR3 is TGTGCCAGCAGCTTAATAATCAATTCACCCCTCCACTTT. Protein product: CASSLIINSPLHF.

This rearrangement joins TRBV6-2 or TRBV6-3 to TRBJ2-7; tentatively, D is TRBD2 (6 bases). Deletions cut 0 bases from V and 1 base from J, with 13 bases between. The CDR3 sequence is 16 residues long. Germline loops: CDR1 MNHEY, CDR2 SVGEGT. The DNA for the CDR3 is TGTGCCAGCAGTTACTCGATTTTTGCGGGGTCCTACGAGCAGTACTTC. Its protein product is CASSYSIFAGSYEQYF.

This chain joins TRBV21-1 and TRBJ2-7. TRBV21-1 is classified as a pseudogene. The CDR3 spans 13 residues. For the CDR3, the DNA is TGTGCCAGCAGCAAAACGTACGGCTACGAGCAGTACTTC. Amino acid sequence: CASSKTYGYEQYF.

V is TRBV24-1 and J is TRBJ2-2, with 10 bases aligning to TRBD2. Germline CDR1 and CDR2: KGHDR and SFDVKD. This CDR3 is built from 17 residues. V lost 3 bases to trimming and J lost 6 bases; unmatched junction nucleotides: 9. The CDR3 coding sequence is TGTGCCACCAGTGATCCCCCAGCTAGCGGGGGCCCCGGGGAGCTGTTTTTT. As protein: CATSDPPASGGPGELFF.

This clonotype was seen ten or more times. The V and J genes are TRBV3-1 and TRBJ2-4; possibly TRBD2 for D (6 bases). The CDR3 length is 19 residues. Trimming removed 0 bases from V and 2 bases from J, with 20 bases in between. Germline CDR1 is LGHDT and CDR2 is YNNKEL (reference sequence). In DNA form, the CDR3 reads TGTGCCAGCAGCCAAGAAGGGGAGGTGGGCAGGTTGCCCAAAAACATTCAGTACTTC. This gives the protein CASSQEGEVGRLPKNIQYF.